The TCR beta chain described here comes from a study of blood T cell repertoires in COVID-19. Study at large: Donors in the United States, Italy and Spain gave samples during acute or convalescent COVID-19. In each case, the material was cDNA or gDNA derived from T cells, B-cell-depleted T cells, or PBMCs.

This CDR3 has 16 residues. The V segment lost 5 bases and the J segment 3 bases; nucleotides outside the gene matches: 5. CDR1 and CDR2 from the germline V gene are KGHSH and LQKENI. In the authors' methods: Reference gene primers were amplified, and this amplification served to estimate nucleated cell counts. The assay was immunoSEQ multiplex PCR, and TCRdb's table has in-frame clones only and misses some. The V and J calls and the clone size are those of that table, but D and trimming were determined from the DNA. The profile shows 200,000 to 300,000 clones, 88% of them singletons. This chain connects TRBV18 to TRBJ2-1; 12 bases are a match to TRBD2. Specimen: peripheral blood. The sequence was collected from a man at least 80 years old with acute or convalescent COVID-19. In DNA form, the CDR3 reads TGTGCCAGCTCATCTACTAGCGGGGGGAACTACAATGAGCAGTTCTTC. Residues: CASSSTSGGNYNEQFF.